These 10 T cell receptor beta chains share one sample of origin, sequenced in a study of OX40 agonist ivuxolimab in advanced cancers. This table comes from immunoSEQ multiplex PCR, and its TCRdb copy is limited to in-frame clones, with some not included. Among roughly 92,000 clones listed, roughly 90% were seen once. The starting material was CD4+ or CD8+ T cells sorted from blood, obtained in a trial of the OX40 agonist ivuxolimab. These receptor sequences come from an adult with an advanced solid tumor such as melanoma, head and neck, liver or kidney cancer.

This chain connects TRBV5-4 to TRBJ2-7, with D unclear. Trimming left V 5 bases short and J 10 bases short, with 16 bases between. CDR1 and CDR2 (germline): SGHNT, YYREEE (reference sequence). The length of the CDR3 is 12 residues. The CDR3 protein is CASSSILTEQYF. The CDR3 nucleotides are TGTGCCAGCAGTTCGATCTTAACAGAACAGTACTTC.

On this clone itself: In the same sample, other DNA sequences code for this CDR3. The chain links TRBV5-1 to TRBJ1-1; D remains ambiguous. V lost 0 bases and J 6 bases, leaving 3 bases between the germline ends. Germline-derived CDR1 and CDR2 are SGHRS and YFSETQ. CDR3 length: 11 amino acids. The CDR3 DNA reads as TGCGCCAGCAGCTTGGGCCCTGAAGCTTTCTTT. Its protein is CASSLGPEAFF.

V is TRBV2 and J is TRBJ2-5; D is perhaps TRBD2 (5 bases). The DNA end favors TRBJ2-7, so the J call may be wrong. CDR1 and CDR2 (germline): SNHLY, FYNNEI. CDR3 length: 13 residues. The CDR3 nucleotides read TGTGCCAGCAGCCATACCGGGACCTACGAGCAGTACTTC. This translates into CASSHTGTYEQYF.

In its sample, this clone was seen once. The chain has TRBV6-6 and TRBJ1-2; D is perhaps TRBD1 (6 bases). In germline, CDR1 is MNHNY, CDR2 SVGAGI (reference sequence). V dropped 8 bases and J dropped 8 bases, with 18 bases sitting between them. The CDR3 totals 13 residues. The CDR3 loop is CASSPSGAWGYTF. The CDR3 nucleotides are TGTGCCAGCTCACCCTCAGGGGCCTGGGGCTACACCTTC.

The J gene is TRBJ1-2, the V gene TRBV5-6, with TRBD1 matching over 9 bases. The germline V gene has CDR1 SGHDT and CDR2 YYEEEE. V lost 3 bases, J lost 2 bases, and 8 bases stayed unmatched. The length of the CDR3 is 16 residues. In nucleotides, the CDR3 is TGTGCCAGCAGCTATCCCGGGACAGGGCTAAACTATGGCTACACCTTC. It specifies CASSYPGTGLNYGYTF.

The chain has TRBV28 and TRBJ2-7; tentative D call: TRBD1 (5 bases). Germline V gene data show CDR1 as MDHEN and CDR2 as SYDVKM. The CDR3 length is 16 residues. V dropped 3 bases and J dropped 0 bases, with 15 bases sitting between them. The CDR3 region is CASSFLSSTASYEQYF. The CDR3 DNA follows: TGTGCCAGCAGTTTTTTATCGTCGACAGCCTCCTACGAGCAGTACTTC.

V gene TRBV30 combines with J gene TRBJ1-5; D is unclear. With 0 bases removed from V and 5 bases from J, the gap between germline ends came to 8 bases. The CDR3 covers 13 residues. The V gene's germline CDR1 is GTSNPN and CDR2 SVGIG (reference sequence). The CDR3: CAWSVARDQPQHF. CDR3 in DNA: TGTGCCTGGAGTGTCGCTCGCGATCAGCCCCAGCATTTT.

V gene TRBV6-6 combines with J gene TRBJ1-5; D gene unclear. The germline gives CDR1 MNHNY, CDR2 SVGAGI (reference sequence). The V end was cut by 2 bases, the J end by 11 bases, with 13 bases between. This CDR3 is 13 amino acids long. The CDR3 spells CASSYGPSWAQHF. CDR3 DNA: TGTGCCAGCAGTTACGGGCCCAGCTGGGCCCAGCATTTT.

The chain combines TRBV5-6 with TRBJ1-1; a weak D match, TRBD1 (6 bases). Trimming took 4 bases from V and 1 from J, leaving 8 bases between them. The CDR3 is 13 residues long. CDR1 is SGHDT, CDR2 YYEEEE, per germline. The chain's CDR3 is CASSTGRNTEAFF. The CDR3 DNA reads TGTGCCAGCAGCACAGGGAGGAACACTGAAGCTTTCTTT.

The CDR3 region has the DNA TGTGCCAGCGGAGGACAGGGGGCCGACGAGCAGTACTTC. This translates into CASGGQGADEQYF. J is TRBJ2-7 and V is TRBV6-5, with 11 bases that match TRBD1. The germline V gene has CDR1 MNHEY and CDR2 SVGAGI. V lost 8 bases, J lost 5 bases, and 5 bases stayed unmatched. CDR3 length: 13 amino acids.